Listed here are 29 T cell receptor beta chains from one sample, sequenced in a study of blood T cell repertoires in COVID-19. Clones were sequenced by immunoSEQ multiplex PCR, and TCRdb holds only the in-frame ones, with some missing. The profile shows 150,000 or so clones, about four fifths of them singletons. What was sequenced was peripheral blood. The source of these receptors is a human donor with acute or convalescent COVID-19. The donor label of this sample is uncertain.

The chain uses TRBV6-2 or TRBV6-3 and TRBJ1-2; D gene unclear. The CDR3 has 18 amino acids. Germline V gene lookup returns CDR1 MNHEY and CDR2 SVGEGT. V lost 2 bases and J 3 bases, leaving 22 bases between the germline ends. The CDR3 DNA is TGTGCCAGCAGTTACACCTCTGGGCGAGCAGTTATCCACTATGGCTACACCTTC. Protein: CASSYTSGRAVIHYGYTF.

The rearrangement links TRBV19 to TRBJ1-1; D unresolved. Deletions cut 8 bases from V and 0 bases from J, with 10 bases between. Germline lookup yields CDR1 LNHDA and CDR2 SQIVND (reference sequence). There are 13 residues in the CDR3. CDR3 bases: TGTGCCAGTGAGAACAGCCTGAACACTGAAGCTTTCTTT. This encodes CASENSLNTEAFF.

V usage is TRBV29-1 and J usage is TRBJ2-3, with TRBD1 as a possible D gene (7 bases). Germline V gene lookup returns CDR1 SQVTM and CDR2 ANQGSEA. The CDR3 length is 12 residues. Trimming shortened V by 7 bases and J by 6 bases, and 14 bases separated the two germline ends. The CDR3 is CSAQTGRDTQYF. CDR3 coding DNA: TGCAGCGCCCAGACAGGGAGGGATACGCAGTATTTT.

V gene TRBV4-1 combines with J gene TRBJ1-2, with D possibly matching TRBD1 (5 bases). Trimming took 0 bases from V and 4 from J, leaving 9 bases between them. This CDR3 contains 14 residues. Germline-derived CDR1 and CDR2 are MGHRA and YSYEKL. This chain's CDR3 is CASSQEPTAYGYTF. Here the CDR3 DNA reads TGCGCCAGCAGCCAAGAGCCGACAGCCTATGGCTACACCTTC.

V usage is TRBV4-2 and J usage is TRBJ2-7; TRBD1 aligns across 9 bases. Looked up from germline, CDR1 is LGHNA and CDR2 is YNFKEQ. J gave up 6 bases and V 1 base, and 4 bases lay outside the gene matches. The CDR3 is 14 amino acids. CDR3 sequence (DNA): TGTGCCAGCAGCCAAGTGGGACAGGGATTCGAGCAGTACTTC. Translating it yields CASSQVGQGFEQYF.

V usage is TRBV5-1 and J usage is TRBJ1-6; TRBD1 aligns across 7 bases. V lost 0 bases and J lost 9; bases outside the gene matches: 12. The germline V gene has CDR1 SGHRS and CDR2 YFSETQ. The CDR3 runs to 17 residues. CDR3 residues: CASSLAQRQGTGSPLHF. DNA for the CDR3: TGCGCCAGCAGCTTGGCCCAAAGACAGGGAACAGGTTCACCCCTCCACTTT.

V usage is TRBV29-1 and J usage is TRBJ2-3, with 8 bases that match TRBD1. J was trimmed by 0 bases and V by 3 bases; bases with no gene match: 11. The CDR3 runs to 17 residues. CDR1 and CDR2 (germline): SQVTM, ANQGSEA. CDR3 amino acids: CSVDQGAFRVSTDTQYF. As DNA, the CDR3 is TGCAGCGTTGACCAGGGGGCGTTTCGGGTGAGCACAGATACGCAGTATTTT.

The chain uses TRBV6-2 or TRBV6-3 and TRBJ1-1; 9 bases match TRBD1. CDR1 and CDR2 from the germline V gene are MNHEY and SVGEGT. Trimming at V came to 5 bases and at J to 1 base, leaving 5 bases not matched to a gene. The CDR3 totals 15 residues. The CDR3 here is CASSPGQGANTEAFF. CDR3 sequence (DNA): TGTGCCAGCAGTCCGGGACAGGGAGCGAACACTGAAGCTTTCTTT.

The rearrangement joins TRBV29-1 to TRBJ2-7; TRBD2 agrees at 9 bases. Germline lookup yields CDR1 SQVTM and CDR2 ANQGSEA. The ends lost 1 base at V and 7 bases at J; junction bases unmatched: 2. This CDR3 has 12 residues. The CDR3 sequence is CSVEALAGEQYF. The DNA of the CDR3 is TGCAGCGTTGAAGCCCTAGCGGGGGAGCAGTACTTC.

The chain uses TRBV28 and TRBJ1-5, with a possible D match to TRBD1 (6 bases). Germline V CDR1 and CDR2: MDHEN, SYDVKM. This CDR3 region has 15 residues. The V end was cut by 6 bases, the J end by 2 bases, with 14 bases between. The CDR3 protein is CASRSQGSGNQPQHF. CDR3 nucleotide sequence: TGTGCCAGCAGGTCTCAGGGGTCGGGCAATCAGCCCCAGCATTTT.

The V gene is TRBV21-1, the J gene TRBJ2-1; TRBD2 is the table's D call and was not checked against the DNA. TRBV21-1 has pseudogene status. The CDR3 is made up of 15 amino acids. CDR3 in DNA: TGTGCCAGGGCCCGGGGAGGGACTCCCAACAATGAGCAGTTCTTC. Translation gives CARARGGTPNNEQFF.

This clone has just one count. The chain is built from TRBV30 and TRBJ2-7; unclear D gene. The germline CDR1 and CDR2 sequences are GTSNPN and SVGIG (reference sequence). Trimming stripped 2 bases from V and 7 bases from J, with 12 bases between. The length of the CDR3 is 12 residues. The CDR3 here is CAWSPTLGEQYF. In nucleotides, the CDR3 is TGTGCCTGGAGTCCCACTCTAGGAGAGCAGTACTTC.

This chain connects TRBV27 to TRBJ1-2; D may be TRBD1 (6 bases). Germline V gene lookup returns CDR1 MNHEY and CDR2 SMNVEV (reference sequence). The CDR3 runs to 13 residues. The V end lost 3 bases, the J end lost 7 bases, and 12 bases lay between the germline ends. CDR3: CASSFRGAGGYTF. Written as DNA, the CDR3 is TGTGCCAGCAGTTTTCGGGGGGCCGGTGGCTACACCTTC.

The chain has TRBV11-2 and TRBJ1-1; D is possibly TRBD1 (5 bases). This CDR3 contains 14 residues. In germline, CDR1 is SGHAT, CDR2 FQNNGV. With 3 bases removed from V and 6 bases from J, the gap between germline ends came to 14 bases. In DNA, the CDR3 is TGTGCCAGCAGCTTCCCCATACAGGAGCCTGAAGCTTTCTTT. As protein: CASSFPIQEPEAFF.

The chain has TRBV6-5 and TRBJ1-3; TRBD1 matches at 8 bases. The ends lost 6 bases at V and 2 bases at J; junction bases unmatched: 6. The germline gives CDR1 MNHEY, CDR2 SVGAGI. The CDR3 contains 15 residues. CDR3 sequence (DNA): TGTGCCAGCAGCCCAGGGACAGGTACTGGAAACACCATATATTTT. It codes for CASSPGTGTGNTIYF.

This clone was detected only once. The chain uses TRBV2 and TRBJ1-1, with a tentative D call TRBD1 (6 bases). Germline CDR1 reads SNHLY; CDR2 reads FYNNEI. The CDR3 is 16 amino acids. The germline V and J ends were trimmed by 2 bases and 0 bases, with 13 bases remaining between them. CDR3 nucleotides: TGTGCCAGCAGTGAACGCGGGGGCGAAATGAACACTGAAGCTTTCTTT. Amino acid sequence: CASSERGGEMNTEAFF.

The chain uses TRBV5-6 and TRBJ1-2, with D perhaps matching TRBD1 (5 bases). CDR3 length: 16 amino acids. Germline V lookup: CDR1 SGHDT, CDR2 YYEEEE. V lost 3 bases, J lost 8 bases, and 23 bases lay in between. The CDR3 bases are TGTGCCAGCAGCTCCTTTCATGGGGCGAGTTCCTCAGGCTACACCTTC. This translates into CASSSFHGASSSGYTF.

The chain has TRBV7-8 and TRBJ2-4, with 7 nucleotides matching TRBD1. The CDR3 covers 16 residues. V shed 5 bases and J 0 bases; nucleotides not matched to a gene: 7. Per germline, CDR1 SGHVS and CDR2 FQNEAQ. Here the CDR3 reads CASSQFDRVAKNIQYF. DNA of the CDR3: TGTGCCAGCAGCCAATTTGACAGGGTAGCCAAAAACATTCAGTACTTC.

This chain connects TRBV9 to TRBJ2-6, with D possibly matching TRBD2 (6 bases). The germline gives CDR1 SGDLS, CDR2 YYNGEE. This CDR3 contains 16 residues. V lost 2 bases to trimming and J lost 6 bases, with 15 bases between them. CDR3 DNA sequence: TGTGCCAGCAGCGTGGGGAGGCGGTCGGTGGCCAACGTCCTGACTTTC. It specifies CASSVGRRSVANVLTF.

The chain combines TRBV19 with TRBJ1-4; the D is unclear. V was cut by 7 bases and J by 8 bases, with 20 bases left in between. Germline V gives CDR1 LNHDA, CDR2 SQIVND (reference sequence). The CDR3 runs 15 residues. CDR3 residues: CASISSERVGEKLFF. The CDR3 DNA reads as TGTGCCAGTATCTCCTCGGAGCGGGTGGGAGAAAAACTGTTTTTT.

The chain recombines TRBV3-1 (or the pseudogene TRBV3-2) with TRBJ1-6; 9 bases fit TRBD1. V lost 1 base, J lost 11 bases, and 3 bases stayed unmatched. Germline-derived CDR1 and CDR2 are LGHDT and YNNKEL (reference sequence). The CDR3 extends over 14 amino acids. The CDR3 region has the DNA TGTGCCAGCAGCCAAGGGACAGGGGAAGCACCCCTCCACTTT. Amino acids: CASSQGTGEAPLHF.

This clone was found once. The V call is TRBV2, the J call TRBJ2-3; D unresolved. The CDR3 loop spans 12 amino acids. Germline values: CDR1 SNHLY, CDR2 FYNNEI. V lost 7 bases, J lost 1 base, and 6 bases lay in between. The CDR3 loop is CASKQGTDTQYF. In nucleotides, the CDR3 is TGTGCCAGCAAGCAGGGCACAGATACGCAGTATTTT.

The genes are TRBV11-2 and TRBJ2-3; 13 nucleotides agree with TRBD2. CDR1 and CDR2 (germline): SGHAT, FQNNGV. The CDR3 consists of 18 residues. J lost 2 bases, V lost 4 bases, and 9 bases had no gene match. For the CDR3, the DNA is TGTGCCAGCAGCTCCCAAGGGGGACTAGCGGGGATCACAGATACGCAGTATTTT. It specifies CASSSQGGLAGITDTQYF.

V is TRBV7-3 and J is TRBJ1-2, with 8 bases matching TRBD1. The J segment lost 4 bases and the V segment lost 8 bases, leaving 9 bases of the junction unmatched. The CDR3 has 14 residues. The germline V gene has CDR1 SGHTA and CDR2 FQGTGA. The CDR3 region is CASAAGTGRYGYTF. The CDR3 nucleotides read TGTGCCAGCGCAGCCGGGACAGGTCGCTATGGCTACACCTTC.

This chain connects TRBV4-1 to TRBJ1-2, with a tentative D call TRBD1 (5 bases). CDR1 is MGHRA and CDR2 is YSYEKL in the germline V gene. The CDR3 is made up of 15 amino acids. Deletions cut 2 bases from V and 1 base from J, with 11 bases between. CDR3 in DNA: TGCGCCAGCAGCCAAACAGGCAGCCTTAACTATGGCTACACCTTC. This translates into CASSQTGSLNYGYTF.

The CDR3 coding sequence is TGTGCCAGCACCCCAGACATGAACCTCCACTTT. Protein sequence: CASTPDMNLHF. The chain uses TRBV7-2 and TRBJ1-6, with unresolved D. Looked up from germline, CDR1 is SGHTA and CDR2 is FQGNSA. Deletions cut 7 bases from V and 15 bases from J, with 13 bases between. The CDR3 length is 11 residues. The complete variable domain, with remaining parts taken from reference TRBV7-2 and TRBJ1-6, reads GAGVSQSPSNKVTEKGKDVELRCDPISGHTALYWYRQSLGQGLEFLIYFQGNSAPDKSGLPSDRFSAERTGGSVSTLTIQRTQQEDSAVYLCASTPDMNLHFGNGTRLTVT.

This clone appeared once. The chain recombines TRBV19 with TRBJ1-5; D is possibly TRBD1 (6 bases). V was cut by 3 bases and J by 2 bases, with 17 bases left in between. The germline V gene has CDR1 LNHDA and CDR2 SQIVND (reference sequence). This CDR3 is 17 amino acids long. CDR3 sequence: CASSIGGAGGGNQPQHF. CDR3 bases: TGTGCCAGTAGTATTGGGGGGGCCGGGGGCGGCAATCAGCCCCAGCATTTT.

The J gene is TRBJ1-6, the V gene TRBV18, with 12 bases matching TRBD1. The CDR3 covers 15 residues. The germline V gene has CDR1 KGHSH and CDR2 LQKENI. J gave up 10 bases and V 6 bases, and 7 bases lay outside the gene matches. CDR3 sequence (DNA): TGTGCCAGCTCGCCGACCGGGACAGGGGGCTCACCCCTCCACTTT. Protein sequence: CASSPTGTGGSPLHF.

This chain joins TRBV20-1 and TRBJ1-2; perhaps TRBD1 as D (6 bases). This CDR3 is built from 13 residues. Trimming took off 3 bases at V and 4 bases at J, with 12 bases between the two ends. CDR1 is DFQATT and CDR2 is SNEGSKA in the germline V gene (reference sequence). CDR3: CSASWGRSYGYTF. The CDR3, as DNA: TGCAGTGCTAGTTGGGGGCGAAGCTATGGCTACACCTTC.